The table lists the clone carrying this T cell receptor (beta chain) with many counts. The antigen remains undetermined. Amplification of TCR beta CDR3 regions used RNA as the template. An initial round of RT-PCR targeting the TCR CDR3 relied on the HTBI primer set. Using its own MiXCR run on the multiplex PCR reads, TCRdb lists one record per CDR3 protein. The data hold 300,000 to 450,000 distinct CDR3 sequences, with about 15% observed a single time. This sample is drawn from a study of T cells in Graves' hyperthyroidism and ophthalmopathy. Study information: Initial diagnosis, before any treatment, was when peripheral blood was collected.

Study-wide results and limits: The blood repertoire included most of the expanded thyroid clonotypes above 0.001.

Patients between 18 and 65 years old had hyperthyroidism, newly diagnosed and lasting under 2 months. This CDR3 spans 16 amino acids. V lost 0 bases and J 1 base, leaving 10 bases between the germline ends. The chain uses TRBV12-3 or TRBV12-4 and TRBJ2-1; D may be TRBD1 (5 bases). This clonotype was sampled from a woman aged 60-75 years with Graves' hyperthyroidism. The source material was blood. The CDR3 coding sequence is TGTGCCAGCAGTTTAGCGCTAGGACAATCCTACAATGAGCAGTTCTTC. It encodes CASSLALGQSYNEQFF.